The following is a TCR beta chain sequence with its context. The antigen remains undetermined. The entry originates in a study of early T cells in non-severe SARS-CoV-2 infection. For the study at large: The study sequenced bulk RNA from unsorted whole blood, with chains unpaired.

This CDR3 has 14 amino acids. The germline V and J ends were trimmed by 0 bases and 6 bases, with 8 bases remaining between them. The V gene's germline CDR1 is LNHNV and CDR2 YYDKDF (reference sequence). Study-wide findings and caveats: Lookups in VDJdb leaned toward anti-spike CD8 responses and missed private and CD4 specificities.

As part of library construction, unique molecular identifiers were attached to individual cDNA molecules. Each CDR3 protein is one row after TCRdb ran MiXCR on the 5' RACE reads. The sample has about 50,000 distinct CDR3 sequences, roughly 12% seen once. This receptor was obtained from an adult who was a healthcare worker with PCR-confirmed SARS-CoV-2 infection or an uninfected control (not recorded which). This specimen consisted of whole blood, obtained at baseline. The chain links TRBV15 to TRBJ2-2; D ambiguous. The CDR3, as DNA: TGTGCCACCAGCAGAGATCGGGCAGCCGGGGAGCTGTTTTTT. Amino acids: CATSRDRAAGELFF.